This T cell receptor (beta chain) is from a study of Graves' ophthalmopathy and Graves' hyperthyroidism. Study summary: Pretreatment peripheral blood was obtained at initial diagnosis.

Scientists amplified the TCR beta CDR3 regions from RNA transcripts. Amplification began with first-round RT-PCR using HTBI primers, then second-round multiplex PCR was performed. TCRdb processed the multiplex PCR reads anew with MiXCR; each CDR3 protein has one entry. Counted here are 600,000 to 650,000 distinct CDR3 sequences, about a fifth occurring once; the ten biggest clones make up approximately 7%. The CDR3 totals 14 residues. Germline V lookup: CDR1 DFQATT, CDR2 SNEGSKA (reference sequence). V gave up 6 bases and J gave up 1 base; unmatched junction bases: 7. This clonotype occurred many times.

The chain employs TRBV20-1 and TRBJ2-7, with 9 bases matching TRBD1. The receptor was derived from a woman aged 18-30 years with stable Graves' hyperthyroidism. Some clones in this sample may be carry-over from other donors' samples. Specimen: peripheral blood. The CDR3 nucleotides read TGCAGTGCGACCGGGACAGGGAGTTCCTACGAGCAGTACTTC. Encoded protein: CSATGTGSSYEQYF.